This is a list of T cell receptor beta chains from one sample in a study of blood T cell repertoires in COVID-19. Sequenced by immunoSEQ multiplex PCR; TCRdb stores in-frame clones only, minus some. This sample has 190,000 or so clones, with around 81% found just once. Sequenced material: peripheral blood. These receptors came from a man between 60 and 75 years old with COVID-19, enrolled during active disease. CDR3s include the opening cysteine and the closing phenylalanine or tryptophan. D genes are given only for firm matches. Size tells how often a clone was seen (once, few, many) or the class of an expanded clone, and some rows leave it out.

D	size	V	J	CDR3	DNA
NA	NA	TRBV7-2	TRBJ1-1	CASSSRGQPNTEAFF	TGTGCCAGCAGCTCCCGTGGGCAGCCTAACACTGAAGCTTTCTTT
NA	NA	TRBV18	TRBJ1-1	CASSQTDSNTEAFF	TGTGCCAGCTCACAGACAGACTCGAACACTGAAGCTTTCTTT
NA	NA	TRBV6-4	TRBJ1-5	CASSDQGSNQPQHF	TGTGCCAGCAGTGACCAGGGAAGCAATCAGCCCCAGCATTTT
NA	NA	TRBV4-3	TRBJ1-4	CASSLTPAGNRQKLFF	TGCGCCAGCAGCCTCACCCCAGCAGGGAATCGGCAAAAACTGTTTTTT
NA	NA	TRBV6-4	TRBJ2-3	CASSDRGLPSTDTQYF	TGTGCCAGCAGTGACCGGGGACTGCCTAGCACAGATACGCAGTATTTT
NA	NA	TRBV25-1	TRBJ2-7	CASSSGEQYF	TGTGCCAGCAGTAGCGGCGAGCAGTACTTC
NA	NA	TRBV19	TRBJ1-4	CATSLRRGTEKLFF	TGTGCCACCTCCCTGCGCCGGGGGACGGAAAAACTGTTTTTT
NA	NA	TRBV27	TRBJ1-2	CASSPHRDYGYTF	TGTGCCAGCAGTCCCCACAGGGACTATGGCTACACCTTC
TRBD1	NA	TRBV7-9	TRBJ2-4	CASSPGTGLNIQYF	TGTGCCAGCAGCCCGGGGACAGGGCTAAACATTCAGTACTTC
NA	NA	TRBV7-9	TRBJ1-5	CASSPGGASQPQHF	TGTGCCAGCAGCCCAGGTGGGGCTTCACAGCCCCAGCATTTT
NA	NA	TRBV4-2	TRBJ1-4	CASSQDLGSQTTNEKLFF	TGTGCCAGCAGCCAAGATCTAGGCAGCCAGACAACTAATGAAAAACTGTTTTTT
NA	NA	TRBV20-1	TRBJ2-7	CSALGLTEQYF	TGCAGTGCCCTCGGACTAACTGAGCAGTACTTC
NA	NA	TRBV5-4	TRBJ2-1	CASSFVDSYNEQFF	TGTGCCAGCAGCTTTGTAGACAGCTACAATGAGCAGTTCTTC
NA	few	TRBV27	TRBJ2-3	CASSPLFADTQYF	TGTGCCAGCAGTCCCCTGTTCGCAGATACGCAGTATTTT
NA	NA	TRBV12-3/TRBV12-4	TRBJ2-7	CASSFRLGYEQYF	TGTGCCAGCAGTTTCCGTCTCGGCTACGAGCAGTACTTC
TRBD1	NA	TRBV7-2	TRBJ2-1	CASSLNGQGRQFF	TGTGCCAGCAGCTTGAATGGACAGGGTCGCCAGTTCTTC
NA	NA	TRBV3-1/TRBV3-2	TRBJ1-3	CASSQDFSSGNTIYF	TGTGCCAGCAGCCAAGACTTTTCCTCTGGAAACACCATATATTTT
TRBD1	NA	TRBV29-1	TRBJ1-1	CSVDRGRTEAFF	TGCAGCGTTGACAGGGGGCGGACTGAAGCTTTCTTT
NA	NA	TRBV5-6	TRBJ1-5	CASSSRGGVSNQPQHF	TGTGCCAGCAGCTCCCGGGGGGGCGTTAGCAATCAGCCCCAGCATTTT
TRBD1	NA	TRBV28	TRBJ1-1	CASTPVPGQGAGAFF	TGTGCCAGCACCCCGGTTCCGGGACAGGGGGCAGGAGCTTTCTTT
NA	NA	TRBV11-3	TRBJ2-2	CASSLDQGAGELFF	TGTGCCAGCAGCTTAGATCAAGGGGCCGGGGAGCTGTTTTTT
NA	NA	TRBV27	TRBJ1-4	CASSQRRGEKLFF	TGTGCCAGCAGTCAGCGACGAGGTGAAAAACTGTTTTTT
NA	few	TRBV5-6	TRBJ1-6	CASSGGLNSPLHF	TGTGCCAGCAGCGGGGGACTGAACTCACCCCTCCACTTT
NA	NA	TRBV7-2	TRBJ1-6	CASSLSRDTNSPLHF	TGTGCCAGCAGCTTAAGCCGGGACACAAATTCACCCCTCCACTTT
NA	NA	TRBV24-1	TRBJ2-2	CASGGSTESGELFF	TGTGCCAGCGGGGGCTCGACAGAGAGCGGGGAGCTGTTTTTT
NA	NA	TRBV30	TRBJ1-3	CAWSWQGNGNTIYF	TGTGCCTGGAGTTGGCAGGGTAATGGAAACACCATATATTTT
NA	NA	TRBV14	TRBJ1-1	CASSHRSGWDTEAFF	TGTGCCAGCAGCCATCGTTCAGGGTGGGACACTGAAGCTTTCTTT
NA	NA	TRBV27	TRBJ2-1	CASSFWRSNEQFF	TGTGCCAGCAGTTTTTGGCGGTCCAATGAGCAGTTCTTC
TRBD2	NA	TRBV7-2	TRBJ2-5	CASSLWAAGAWETQYF	TGTGCCAGCAGCTTATGGGCTGCGGGAGCCTGGGAGACCCAGTACTTC
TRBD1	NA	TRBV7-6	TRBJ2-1	CASSGNPGQGFNEQFF	TGTGCCAGCAGCGGAAACCCGGGACAGGGGTTCAATGAGCAGTTCTTC
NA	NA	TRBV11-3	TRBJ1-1	CASSLSGRTEAFF	TGTGCCAGCAGCTTATCTGGTCGGACTGAAGCTTTCTTT
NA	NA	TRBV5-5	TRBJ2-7	CASSIDPGTPDSYEQYF	TGTGCCAGCAGCATCGACCCCGGGACACCGGACTCCTACGAGCAGTACTTC
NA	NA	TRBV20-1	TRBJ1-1	CSASLRQANTEAFF	TGCAGTGCTAGTTTACGGCAGGCGAACACTGAAGCTTTCTTT
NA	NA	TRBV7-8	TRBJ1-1	CASSFLTDTEAFF	TGTGCCAGCAGCTTCCTTACGGACACTGAAGCTTTCTTT
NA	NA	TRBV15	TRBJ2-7	CATSRDNPGAEQYF	TGTGCCACCAGCAGAGATAACCCGGGAGCCGAGCAGTACTTC
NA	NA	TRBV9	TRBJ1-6	CASSVAGATDNSPLHF	TGTGCCAGCAGCGTAGCAGGGGCTACGGATAATTCACCCCTCCACTTT
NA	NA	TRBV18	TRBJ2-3	CASSPQMSDTQYF	TGTGCCAGCTCACCGCAGATGTCAGATACGCAGTATTTT
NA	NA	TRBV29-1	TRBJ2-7	CSVGVGVPYEQYF	TGCAGCGTTGGCGTAGGGGTGCCCTACGAGCAGTACTTC